Each of the 19 T cell receptor beta chains below was sequenced from the same sample in a study of human T cells and chemical hapten exposure. Time point here: pre-sensitization, week 0. Treatment defined: therapeutic diphenylcyclopropenone sensitization with weekly scalp DPC. Each CDR3 protein gets one entry after TCRdb re-called the RACE reads with MiXCR. There are 250,000 or so distinct CDR3 sequences in the sample; about 7.7% occur only once, and more than 0.95% lies in the top ten. Sequenced here: whole blood, sampled in connection with sensitization to the hapten diphenylcyclopropenone (DPC). The source is a man between 18 and 29 years old with alopecia areata. Some clones in this sample may be carry-over from other donors' samples.

The chain employs TRBV7-9 and TRBJ1-6, with TRBD1 matching over 7 bases. This CDR3 comprises 15 residues. Germline V gene data show CDR1 as SEHNR and CDR2 as FQNEAQ (reference sequence). With V trimmed by 11 bases and J by 2 bases, 9 bases remained unmatched. The chain's CDR3 is CAARVGGAYNSPLHF. The DNA of the CDR3 is TGTGCCGCGAGGGTAGGGGGCGCCTATAATTCACCCCTCCACTTT. The full variable domain, in which reference TRBV7-9 and TRBJ1-6 provide the parts outside the CDR3, is DTGVSQNPRHKITKRGQNVTFRCDPISEHNRLYWYRQTLGQGPEFLTYFQNEAQLEKSRLLSDRFSAERPKGSFSTLEIQRTEQGDSAMYLCAARVGGAYNSPLHFGNGTRLTVT.

In this sample, this clonotype turned up many times. The rearrangement joins TRBV12-3 or TRBV12-4 to TRBJ2-4, with D perhaps matching TRBD2 (5 bases). The CDR3 has 11 residues. The V end lost 6 bases, the J end lost 8 bases, and 8 bases lay between the germline ends. This chain's CDR3 is CASSPGDIQYF. The CDR3 coding sequence is TGTGCCAGCAGCCCCGGGGACATTCAGTACTTC.

This clonotype was picked up many times. V and J are TRBV10-2 and TRBJ2-3; 13 nucleotides align to TRBD2. From germline, CDR1 is WSHSY and CDR2 SAAADI. The CDR3 is made up of 17 amino acids. V gave up 0 bases and J gave up 4 bases; unmatched junction bases: 4. CDR3 DNA: TGCGCCAGCAGTGAGTCGCCGGGACTAGCGGGGTCAGATACGCAGTATTTT. It is translated as CASSESPGLAGSDTQYF.

The chain recombines TRBV27 with TRBJ1-1; unclear D gene. The CDR3 contains 15 residues. Per germline, CDR1 MNHEY and CDR2 SMNVEV (reference sequence). Trimming stripped 0 bases from V and 1 base from J, with 9 bases between. As DNA, the CDR3 is TGTGCCAGCAGTTTATCAAGGGTCGGGAACACTGAAGCTTTCTTT. Translation: CASSLSRVGNTEAFF.

This clonotype has only a few counts. This chain connects TRBV12-3 or TRBV12-4 to TRBJ1-2, with D uncertain. The CDR3 is 13 residues long. V was trimmed by 3 bases and J by 7 bases, leaving 12 bases between them. CDR3 sequence reads: CASSFRQSAGYTF. DNA for the CDR3: TGTGCCAGCAGTTTCAGACAATCGGCTGGCTACACCTTC.

This clonotype was counted many times. The chain has TRBV12-3 or TRBV12-4 and TRBJ2-4; D remains ambiguous. The CDR3 is 14 amino acids. V gave up 1 base and J gave up 0 bases, with 4 bases separating them. The DNA for the CDR3 is TGTGCCAGCAGTTTAGGGTTAGCCAAAAACATTCAGTACTTC. Amino acid sequence: CASSLGLAKNIQYF.

This clonotype came up a few times. The V call is TRBV20-1, the J call TRBJ1-2; D unresolved. V lost 6 bases and J lost 0, with 14 bases in between. The CDR3 totals 14 residues. Germline values: CDR1 DFQATT, CDR2 SNEGSKA (reference sequence). As DNA, the CDR3 is TGCAGTGCCCCAACGACGGTTACTAACTATGGCTACACCTTC. This translates into CSAPTTVTNYGYTF.

The chain is built from TRBV9 and TRBJ1-3; perhaps TRBD1 as D (5 bases). There are 16 residues in the CDR3. Trimming shortened V by 4 bases and J by 0 bases, and 14 bases separated the two germline ends. Germline V gene data show CDR1 as SGDLS and CDR2 as YYNGEE. The CDR3 DNA sequence: TGTGCCAGCAGCTCCCGGGACGGCGGCTCTGGAAACACCATATATTTT. Amino acids: CASSSRDGGSGNTIYF. The full variable domain, rest sourced from reference TRBV9 and TRBJ1-3, is DSGVTQTPKHLITATGQRVTLRCSPRSGDLSVYWYQQSLDQGLQFLIQYYNGEERAKGNILERFSAQQFPDLHSELNLSSLELGDSALYFCASSSRDGGSGNTIYFGEGSWLTVV.

This clonotype was counted ten times or more. This rearrangement joins TRBV7-2 to TRBJ1-3, with D tentatively TRBD1 (6 bases). Germline V gives CDR1 SGHTA, CDR2 FQGNSA. V was clipped by 6 bases and J by 4 bases, with 13 bases between them. CDR3 size: 14 residues. The CDR3 loop is CASRFTGSGNTIYF. In DNA, the CDR3 is TGTGCCAGCAGGTTCACAGGGTCAGGAAACACCATATATTTT.

V is TRBV10-3 and J is TRBJ2-7; D not resolved. The CDR3 spans 12 residues. Germline V gene sequence: CDR1 ENHRY, CDR2 SYGVKD. V lost 8 bases to trimming and J lost 6 bases, with 14 bases between them. CDR3 coding DNA: TGTGCCATCTCGCAGGAGTCTTTCGAGCAGTACTTC. Encoded protein: CAISQESFEQYF.

The table lists this clonotype with a few counts. The chain uses TRBV28 and TRBJ2-5, with D perhaps being TRBD1 or TRBD2 (5 bases each). CDR3 size: 13 residues. CDR1 and CDR2 from the germline V gene are MDHEN and SYDVKM. Trimming stripped 6 bases from V and 7 bases from J, with 15 bases between. The CDR3 bases are TGTGCCAGCAGCCTGGGACCTGCGGGGACCCAGTACTTC. Protein product: CASSLGPAGTQYF.

This clonotype was seen many times. The chain uses TRBV12-3 or TRBV12-4 and TRBJ1-5; the match to TRBD1 covers 8 bases. There are 15 residues in the CDR3. After removal of 6 bases from V and 0 bases from J, the junction contained 4 bases not matched to a gene. The CDR3 protein is CASRRQGNSNQPQHF. CDR3 DNA: TGTGCCAGCAGGAGACAGGGGAATAGCAATCAGCCCCAGCATTTT.

This clonotype appeared a few times. The chain has TRBV20-1 and TRBJ1-5; D not certain. Germline-derived CDR1 and CDR2 are DFQATT and SNEGSKA (reference sequence). Trimming stripped 2 bases from V and 8 bases from J, with 13 bases between. The CDR3 covers 13 residues. The CDR3 here is CSARLGLREPQHF. The CDR3 coding sequence is TGCAGTGCTAGACTGGGCCTAAGGGAGCCCCAGCATTTT.

The table lists this clonotype with a few counts. V usage is TRBV20-1 and J usage is TRBJ2-7, with a weak D call TRBD2 (6 bases). In germline, CDR1 is DFQATT, CDR2 SNEGSKA (reference sequence). The CDR3 sequence is 13 residues long. Trimming removed 1 base from V and 7 bases from J, with 14 bases in between. The CDR3 DNA sequence: TGCAGTGCTAGAGCGACGCAGGGAGGAGAGCAGTACGTC. Its protein product is CSARATQGGEQYV.

There are a few counts of this clonotype. The chain employs TRBV6-6 and TRBJ1-1; no firm D call. The V end lost 7 bases, the J end lost 4 bases, and 13 bases lay between the germline ends. This CDR3 region has 13 residues. Germline V CDR1 and CDR2: MNHNY, SVGAGI (reference sequence). CDR3 sequence (DNA): TGTGCCAGCACCCGCTCCATGGGCACTGAAGCTTTCTTT. This sequence encodes CASTRSMGTEAFF.

The chain uses TRBV7-2 and TRBJ1-1, with 7 bases aligning to TRBD1. The germline V gene encodes CDR1 SGHTA and CDR2 FQGNSA. The CDR3 has 13 amino acids. Germline trimming cut 6 bases from V and 8 bases from J; bases unmatched to any gene: 9. Written as DNA, the CDR3 is TGTGCCAGCAGGCGCCCGACAGGGATCGAAGCTTTCTTT. Protein product: CASRRPTGIEAFF.

This clonotype was seen more than once but under ten times. The V and J genes are TRBV7-9 and TRBJ1-1; possible D gene TRBD1, 5 bases. The CDR3 is 12 residues long. Germline CDR1 SEHNR, CDR2 FQNEAQ (reference sequence). Between the trimmed V and J ends, which lost 2 bases and 11 bases, there was a span of 12 bases. CDR3 sequence: CASSLTGTGAFF. The CDR3 nucleotides read TGTGCCAGCAGCTTAACGGGGACGGGCGCTTTCTTT. The full variable domain, its missing parts supplied by reference TRBV7-9 and TRBJ1-1, is DTGVSQNPRHKITKRGQNVTFRCDPISEHNRLYWYRQTLGQGPEFLTYFQNEAQLEKSRLLSDRFSAERPKGSFSTLEIQRTEQGDSAMYLCASSLTGTGAFFGQGTRLTVV.

This clonotype was detected a few times. Written as DNA, the CDR3 is TGCGCCAGCAGCCAAGTTGGGCGACGCTATGGCTACACCTTC. Amino acids: CASSQVGRRYGYTF. The chain combines TRBV4-1 with TRBJ1-2, with D unclear. Germline CDR1 is MGHRA and CDR2 is YSYEKL. Trimming stripped 1 base from V and 4 bases from J, with 10 bases between. The CDR3 has 14 amino acids.

The rearrangement joins TRBV28 to TRBJ1-2, with unresolved D. The germline V and J ends were trimmed by 1 base and 5 bases, with 8 bases remaining between them. The CDR3 is 13 residues long. Germline CDR1 and CDR2: MDHEN and SYDVKM. The CDR3 sequence: CASSLSYGYGYTF. CDR3 nucleotide sequence: TGTGCCAGCAGTTTATCGTATGGGTATGGCTACACCTTC.